Shown below are 10 T cell receptor beta chains from a single sample sequenced in a study of cytomegalovirus exposure and HLA in healthy donors. Researchers ran the PCR with 60 Vbeta and 13 Jbeta primers. The method was immunoSEQ multiplex PCR; TCRdb's version includes in-frame clones alone and lacks a portion of them. The sample holds around 200,000 clones, more than 65% seen once. The specimen sequenced was PBMCs. The receptor set was obtained from a man aged 45-65 years in good health and CMV-seronegative.

The chain combines TRBV5-6 with TRBJ2-2, with a weak D call TRBD2 (5 bases). Trimming left V 4 bases short and J 4 bases short, with 14 bases between. The CDR3 spans 15 residues. Looked up from germline, CDR1 is SGHDT and CDR2 is YYEEEE. As DNA, the CDR3 is TGTGCCAGCAGCACGACTACCCTGGTCACCGGGGAGCTGTTTTTT. This gives the protein CASSTTTLVTGELFF.

This clone was seen just once. The V and J genes are TRBV5-4 and TRBJ1-1; possibly TRBD1 for D (5 bases). Germline CDR1 is SGHNT and CDR2 is YYREEE (reference sequence). V lost 4 bases to trimming and J lost 5 bases, with 21 bases between them. The CDR3 sequence is 16 residues long. The CDR3, as DNA: TGTGCCAGCAGCCTGGACGAAATCAGGGTTGGGACTGAAGCTTTCTTT. Translation gives CASSLDEIRVGTEAFF.

V is TRBV25-1 and J is TRBJ2-4, with D tentatively TRBD2 (6 bases). CDR1 and CDR2 from the germline V gene are MGHDK and SYGVNS. The CDR3 is made up of 16 amino acids. V lost 8 bases, J lost 2 bases, and 19 bases lay in between. The CDR3 DNA reads as TGTGCCAGCGGGGGTGCGGGGATCGGGACCAAAAACATTCAGTACTTC. Translating gives CASGGAGIGTKNIQYF. The entire variable domain, with the rest obtained from reference TRBV25-1 and TRBJ2-4, is as follows: EADIYQTPRYLVIGTGKKITLECSQTMGHDKMYWYQQDPGMELHLIHYSYGVNSTEKGDLSSESTVSRIRTEHFPLTLESARPSHTSQYLCASGGAGIGTKNIQYFGAGTRLSVL.

CDR3 residues: CASSFTRYEQYF. The CDR3, as DNA: TGTGCCAGCAGTTTTACTCGTTACGAGCAGTACTTC. V gene TRBV6-6 combines with J gene TRBJ2-5; unclear D gene. The J call may be faulty, since TRBJ2-7 better matches the DNA end. The CDR3 length is 12 residues. The germline V gene has CDR1 MNHNY and CDR2 SVGAGI (reference sequence).

V usage is TRBV27 and J usage is TRBJ2-7; D possibly corresponds to TRBD1 (5 bases). The V end lost 5 bases, the J end lost 4 bases, and 12 bases lay between the germline ends. CDR3 size: 13 residues. Germline assignment: CDR1 MNHEY and CDR2 SMNVEV (reference sequence). The CDR3 protein is CASSGQGPYEQYF. DNA of the CDR3: TGTGCCAGCAGTGGCCAGGGCCCTTACGAGCAGTACTTC.

This chain links TRBV21-1 with TRBJ1-3. TRBV21-1 is flagged as a pseudogene. CDR3 length: 18 amino acids. The CDR3 loop reads CASSKKNGEGLSGNTIYF. CDR3 sequence (DNA): TGTGCCAGCAGCAAAAAAAACGGGGAGGGCCTCTCTGGAAACACCATATATTTT.

The chain couples TRBV29-1 to TRBJ2-3; the D gene is possibly TRBD1 (6 bases). Germline V CDR1 and CDR2: SQVTM, ANQGSEA. Trimming stripped 7 bases from V and 8 bases from J, with 19 bases between. The CDR3 has 13 amino acids. Here the CDR3 reads CSARTGYGSTQYF. CDR3 sequence (DNA): TGCAGCGCCCGAACAGGGTATGGAAGTACGCAGTATTTT.

The chain's CDR3 is CASSLDLAGGANVLTF. CDR3 coding DNA: TGTGCCAGCAGTTTAGACTTAGCTGGGGGGGCCAACGTCCTGACTTTC. The rearrangement joins TRBV28 to TRBJ2-6, with no clear D. Trimming took off 2 bases at V and 4 bases at J, with 12 bases between the two ends. CDR1 and CDR2 (germline): MDHEN, SYDVKM. CDR3 length: 16 residues.

The V gene is TRBV6-5, the J gene TRBJ1-1; 7 positions match TRBD1. Unmatched junction bases numbered 5, after V lost 6 bases and J lost 1 base. CDR1 and CDR2 from the germline V gene are MNHEY and SVGAGI. The CDR3 has 14 amino acids. As DNA, the CDR3 is TGTGCCAGCAGAAAGGGGGCGCGGAACACTGAAGCTTTCTTT. Protein sequence: CASRKGARNTEAFF.

This sequence joins TRBV10-3 and TRBJ2-7; 7 nucleotides agree with TRBD2. Trimming cost V 8 bases and J 2 bases; bases outside gene matches: 6. The germline V gene encodes CDR1 ENHRY and CDR2 SYGVKD. CDR3 length equals 13 residues. CDR3 protein: CAIAGDRTYEQYF. Written as DNA, the CDR3 is TGTGCCATCGCGGGGGATCGCACCTACGAGCAGTACTTC.